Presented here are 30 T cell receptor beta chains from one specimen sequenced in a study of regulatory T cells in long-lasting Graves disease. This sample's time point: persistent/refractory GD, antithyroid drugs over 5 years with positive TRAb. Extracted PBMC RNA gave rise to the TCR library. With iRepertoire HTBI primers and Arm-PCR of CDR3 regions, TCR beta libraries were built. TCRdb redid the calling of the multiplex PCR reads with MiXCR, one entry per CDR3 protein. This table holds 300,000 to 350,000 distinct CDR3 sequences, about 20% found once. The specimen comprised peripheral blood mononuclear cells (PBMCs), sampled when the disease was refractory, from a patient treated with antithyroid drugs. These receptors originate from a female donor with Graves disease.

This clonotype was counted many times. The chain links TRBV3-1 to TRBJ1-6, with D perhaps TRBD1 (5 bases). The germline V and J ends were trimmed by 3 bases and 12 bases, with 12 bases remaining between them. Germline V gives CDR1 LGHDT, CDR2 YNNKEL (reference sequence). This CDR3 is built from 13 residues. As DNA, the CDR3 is TGTGCCAGCAGCCAGAGAGGGGACCGACCCCTCCACTTT. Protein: CASSQRGDRPLHF.

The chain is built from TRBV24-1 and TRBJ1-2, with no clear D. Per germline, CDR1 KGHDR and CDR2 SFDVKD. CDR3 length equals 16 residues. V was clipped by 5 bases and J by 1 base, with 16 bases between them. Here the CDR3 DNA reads TGTGCCACCAGTGGCCCTCCCGGACGGGGTAACTATGGCTACACCTTC. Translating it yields CATSGPPGRGNYGYTF.

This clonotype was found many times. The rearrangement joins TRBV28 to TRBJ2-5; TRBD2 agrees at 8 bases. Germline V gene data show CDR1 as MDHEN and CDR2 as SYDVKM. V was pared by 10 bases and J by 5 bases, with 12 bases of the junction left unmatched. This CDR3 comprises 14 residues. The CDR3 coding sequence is TGTGCCACCACCCCCCGGGGGGGTCTTGAGACCCAGTACTTC. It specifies CATTPRGGLETQYF.

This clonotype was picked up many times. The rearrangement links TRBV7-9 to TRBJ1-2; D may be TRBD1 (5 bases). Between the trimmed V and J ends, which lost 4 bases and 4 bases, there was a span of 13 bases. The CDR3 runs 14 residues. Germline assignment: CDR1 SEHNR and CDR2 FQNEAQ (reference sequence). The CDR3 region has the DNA TGTGCCAGCAGCTCCAACACAGGAATCTATGGCTACACCTTC. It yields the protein CASSSNTGIYGYTF.

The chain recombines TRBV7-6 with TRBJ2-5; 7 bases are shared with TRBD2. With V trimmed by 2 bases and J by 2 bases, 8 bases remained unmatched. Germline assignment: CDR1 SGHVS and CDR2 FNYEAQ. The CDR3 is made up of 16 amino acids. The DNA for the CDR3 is TGTGCCAGCAGCTTATCATATCTGGGGGGGCAAGAGACCCAGTACTTC. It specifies CASSLSYLGGQETQYF.

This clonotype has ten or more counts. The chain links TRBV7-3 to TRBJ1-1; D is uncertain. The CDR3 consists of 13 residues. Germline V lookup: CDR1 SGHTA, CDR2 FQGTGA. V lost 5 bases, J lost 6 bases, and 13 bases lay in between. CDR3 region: CASSQRYGAEAFF. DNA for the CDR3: TGTGCCAGCAGCCAAAGGTACGGGGCTGAAGCTTTCTTT.

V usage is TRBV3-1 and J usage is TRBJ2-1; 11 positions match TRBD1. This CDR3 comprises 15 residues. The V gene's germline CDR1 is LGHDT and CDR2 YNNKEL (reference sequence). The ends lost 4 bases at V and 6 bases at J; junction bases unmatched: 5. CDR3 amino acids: CASSPGQGAVNEQFF. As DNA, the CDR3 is TGTGCCAGCAGCCCAGGACAGGGGGCGGTCAATGAGCAGTTCTTC.

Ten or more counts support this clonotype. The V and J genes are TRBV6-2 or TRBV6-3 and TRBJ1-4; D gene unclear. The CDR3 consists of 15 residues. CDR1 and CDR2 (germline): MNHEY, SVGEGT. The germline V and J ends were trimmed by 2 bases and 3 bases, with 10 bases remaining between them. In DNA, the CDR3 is TGTGCCAGCAGTTACGGAGGAAGGGCTAATGAAAAACTGTTTTTT. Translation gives CASSYGGRANEKLFF.

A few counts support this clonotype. As DNA, the CDR3 is TGTGCCAGCAGTGAAGGGCTGACCGAGCAGTACTTC. Protein product: CASSEGLTEQYF. This chain links TRBV6-1 with TRBJ2-7; D is unclear. Germline V gene sequence: CDR1 MNHNS, CDR2 SASEGT. This CDR3 is 12 amino acids long. The V gene lost 1 base and the J gene lost 6 bases, with 7 bases spanning the gap.

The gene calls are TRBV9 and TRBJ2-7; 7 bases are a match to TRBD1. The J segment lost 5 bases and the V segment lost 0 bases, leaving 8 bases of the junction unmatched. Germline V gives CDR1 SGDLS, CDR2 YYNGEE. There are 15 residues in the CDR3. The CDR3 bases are TGTGCCAGCAGCGTAGGCAACAGGGGAGTAGACGAGCAGTACTTC. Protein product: CASSVGNRGVDEQYF.

CDR3 protein: CASSLGAGVYNEQFF. CDR3 nucleotide sequence: TGTGCCAGCAGCTTAGGAGCGGGTGTCTACAATGAGCAGTTCTTC. The chain uses TRBV7-2 and TRBJ2-1, with D perhaps matching TRBD2 (6 bases). The V gene's germline CDR1 is SGHTA and CDR2 FQGNSA. Trimming removed 1 base at V and 3 bases at J, with 10 bases between. CDR3 length: 15 amino acids.

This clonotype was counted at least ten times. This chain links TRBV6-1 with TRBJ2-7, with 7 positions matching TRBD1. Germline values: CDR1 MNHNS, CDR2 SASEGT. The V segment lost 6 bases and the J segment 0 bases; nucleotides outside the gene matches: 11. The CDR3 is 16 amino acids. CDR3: CASRFAGTAYSYEQYF. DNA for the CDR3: TGTGCCAGCAGATTCGCCGGGACAGCCTACTCCTACGAGCAGTACTTC.

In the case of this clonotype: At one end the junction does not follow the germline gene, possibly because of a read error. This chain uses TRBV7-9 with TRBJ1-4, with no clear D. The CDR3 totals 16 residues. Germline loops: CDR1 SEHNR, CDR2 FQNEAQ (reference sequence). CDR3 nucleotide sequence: TGCGCCAGCAGCCAATTGGGTCGGGGAGTTAATGAAAAACTGTTTTTT. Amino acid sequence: CASSQLGRGVNEKLFF.

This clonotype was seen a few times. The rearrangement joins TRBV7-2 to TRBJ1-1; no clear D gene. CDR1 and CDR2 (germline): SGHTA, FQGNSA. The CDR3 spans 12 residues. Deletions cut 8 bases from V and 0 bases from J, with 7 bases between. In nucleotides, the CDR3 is TGTGCCAGCTATCGGATGAACACTGAAGCTTTCTTT. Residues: CASYRMNTEAFF.

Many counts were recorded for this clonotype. The DNA for the CDR3 is TGTGCCAGCTCACCAACGACAGCAAACACTGAAGCTTTCTTT. It encodes CASSPTTANTEAFF. This sequence joins TRBV18 and TRBJ1-1, with a possible D match to TRBD1 (5 bases). This CDR3 has 14 amino acids. V was cut by 2 bases and J by 2 bases, with 9 bases left in between. Germline values: CDR1 KGHSH, CDR2 LQKENI.

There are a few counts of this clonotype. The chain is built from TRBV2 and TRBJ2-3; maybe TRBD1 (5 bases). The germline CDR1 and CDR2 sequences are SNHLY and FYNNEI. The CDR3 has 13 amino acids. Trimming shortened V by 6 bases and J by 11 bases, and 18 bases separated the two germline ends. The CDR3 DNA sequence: TGTGCCAGCAGGGACAACAGCCAACCGGGGCAGTATTTT. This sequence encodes CASRDNSQPGQYF.

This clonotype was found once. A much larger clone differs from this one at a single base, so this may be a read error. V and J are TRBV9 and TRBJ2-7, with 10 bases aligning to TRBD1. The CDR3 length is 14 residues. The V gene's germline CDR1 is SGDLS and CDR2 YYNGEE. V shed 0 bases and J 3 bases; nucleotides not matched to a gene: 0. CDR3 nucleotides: TGTGCCAGCAGCGTAGGGGACAGGGGCTACGAGCAGTACTTC. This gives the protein CASSVGDRGYEQYF.

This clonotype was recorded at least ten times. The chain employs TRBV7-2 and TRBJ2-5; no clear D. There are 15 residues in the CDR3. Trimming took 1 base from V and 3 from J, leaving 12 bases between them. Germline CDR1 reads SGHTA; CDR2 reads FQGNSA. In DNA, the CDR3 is TGTGCCAGCAGCTTAGTTCGGGCAAAGGAAGAGACCCAGTACTTC. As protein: CASSLVRAKEETQYF.

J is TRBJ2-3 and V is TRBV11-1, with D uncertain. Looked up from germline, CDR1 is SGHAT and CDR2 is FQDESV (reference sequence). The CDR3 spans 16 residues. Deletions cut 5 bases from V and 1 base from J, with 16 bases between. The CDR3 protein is CASSPRKAIGTDTQYF. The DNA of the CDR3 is TGTGCCAGCAGCCCACGTAAGGCGATAGGCACAGATACGCAGTATTTT.

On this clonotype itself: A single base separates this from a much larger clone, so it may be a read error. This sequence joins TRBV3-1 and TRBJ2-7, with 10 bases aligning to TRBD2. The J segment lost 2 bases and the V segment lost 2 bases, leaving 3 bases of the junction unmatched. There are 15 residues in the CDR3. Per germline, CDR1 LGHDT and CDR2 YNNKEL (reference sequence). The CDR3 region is CASSQPSGGTYEQYF. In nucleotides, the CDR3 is TGTGCCAGCAGCCAACCTAGCGGGGGAACCTACGAGCAGTACTTC.

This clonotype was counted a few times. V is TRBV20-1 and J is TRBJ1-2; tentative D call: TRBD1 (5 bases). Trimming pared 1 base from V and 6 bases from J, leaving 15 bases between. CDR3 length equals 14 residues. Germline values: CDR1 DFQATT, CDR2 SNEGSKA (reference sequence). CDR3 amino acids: CSARVLGVSDGYTF. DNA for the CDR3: TGCAGTGCTAGAGTCTTAGGGGTATCGGATGGCTACACCTTC.

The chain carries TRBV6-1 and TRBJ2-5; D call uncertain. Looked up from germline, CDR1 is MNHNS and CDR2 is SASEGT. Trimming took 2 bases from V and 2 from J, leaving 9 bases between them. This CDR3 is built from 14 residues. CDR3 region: CASSEWAAQETQYF. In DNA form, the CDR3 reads TGTGCCAGCAGTGAATGGGCGGCGCAAGAGACCCAGTACTTC.

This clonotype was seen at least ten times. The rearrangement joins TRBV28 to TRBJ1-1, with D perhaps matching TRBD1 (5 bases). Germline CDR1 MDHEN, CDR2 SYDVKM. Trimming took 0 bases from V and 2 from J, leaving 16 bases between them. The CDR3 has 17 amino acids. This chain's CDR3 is CASSLWSGGAGNTEAFF. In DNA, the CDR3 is TGTGCCAGCAGTTTATGGTCGGGAGGGGCCGGAAACACTGAAGCTTTCTTT.

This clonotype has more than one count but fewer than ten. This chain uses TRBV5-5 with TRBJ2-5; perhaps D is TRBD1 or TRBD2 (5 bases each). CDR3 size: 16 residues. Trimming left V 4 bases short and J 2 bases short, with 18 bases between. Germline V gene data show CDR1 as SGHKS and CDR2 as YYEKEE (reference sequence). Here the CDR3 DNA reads TGTGCCAGCAGCCGAGGACTCCTCAGGGCTCAAGAGACCCAGTACTTC. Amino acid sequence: CASSRGLLRAQETQYF. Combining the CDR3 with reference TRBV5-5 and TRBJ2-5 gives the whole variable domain DAGVTQSPTHLIKTRGQQVTLRCSPISGHKSVSWYQQVLGQGPQFIFQYYEKEERGRGNFPDRFSARQFPNYSSELNVNALLLGDSALYLCASSRGLLRAQETQYFGPGTRLLVL.

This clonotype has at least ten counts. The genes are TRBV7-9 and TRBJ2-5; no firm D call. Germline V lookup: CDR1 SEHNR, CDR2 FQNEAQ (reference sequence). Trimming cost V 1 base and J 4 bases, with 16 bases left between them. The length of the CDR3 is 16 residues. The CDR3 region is CASSLVVRRLGETQYF. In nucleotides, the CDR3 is TGTGCCAGCAGCTTAGTTGTCAGGCGATTGGGAGAGACCCAGTACTTC.

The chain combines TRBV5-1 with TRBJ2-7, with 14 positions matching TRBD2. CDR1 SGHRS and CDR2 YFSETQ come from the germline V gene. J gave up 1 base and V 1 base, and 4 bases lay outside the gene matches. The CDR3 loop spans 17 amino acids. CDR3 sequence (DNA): TGCGCCAGCAGCTTGAGACTAGCGGGAGGGACGTCCTACGAGCAGTACTTC. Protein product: CASSLRLAGGTSYEQYF.

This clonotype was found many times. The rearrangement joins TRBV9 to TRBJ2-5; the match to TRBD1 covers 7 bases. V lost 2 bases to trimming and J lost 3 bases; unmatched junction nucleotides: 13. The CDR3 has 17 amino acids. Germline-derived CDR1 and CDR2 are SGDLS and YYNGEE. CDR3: CASSVYQRLTGKETQYF. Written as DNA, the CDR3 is TGTGCCAGCAGCGTCTACCAACGTTTGACAGGGAAAGAGACCCAGTACTTC.

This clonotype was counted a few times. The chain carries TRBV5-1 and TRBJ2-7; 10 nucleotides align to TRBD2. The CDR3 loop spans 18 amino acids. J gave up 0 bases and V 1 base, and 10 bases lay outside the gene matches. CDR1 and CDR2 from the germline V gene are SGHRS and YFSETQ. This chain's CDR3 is CASSLQLAGLGGSYEQYF. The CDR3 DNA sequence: TGCGCCAGCAGCTTGCAACTAGCGGGACTAGGGGGCTCCTACGAGCAGTACTTC.

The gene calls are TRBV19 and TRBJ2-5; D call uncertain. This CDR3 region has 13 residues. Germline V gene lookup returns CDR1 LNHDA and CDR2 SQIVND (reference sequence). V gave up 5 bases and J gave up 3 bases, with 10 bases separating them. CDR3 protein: CASSRVTKETQYF. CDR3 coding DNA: TGTGCCAGTAGTCGGGTCACCAAAGAGACCCAGTACTTC. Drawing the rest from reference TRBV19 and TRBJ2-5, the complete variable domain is DGGITQSPKYLFRKEGQNVTLSCEQNLNHDAMYWYRQDPGQGLRLIYYSQIVNDFQKGDIAEGYSVSREKKESFPLTVTSAQKNPTAFYLCASSRVTKETQYFGPGTRLLVL.

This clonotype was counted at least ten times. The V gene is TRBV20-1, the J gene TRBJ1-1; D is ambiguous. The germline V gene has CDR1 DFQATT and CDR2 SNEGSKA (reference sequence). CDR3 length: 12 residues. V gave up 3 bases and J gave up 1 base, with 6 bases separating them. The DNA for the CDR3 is TGCAGTGCTAGTAGGCAGAACACTGAAGCTTTCTTT. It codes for CSASRQNTEAFF.